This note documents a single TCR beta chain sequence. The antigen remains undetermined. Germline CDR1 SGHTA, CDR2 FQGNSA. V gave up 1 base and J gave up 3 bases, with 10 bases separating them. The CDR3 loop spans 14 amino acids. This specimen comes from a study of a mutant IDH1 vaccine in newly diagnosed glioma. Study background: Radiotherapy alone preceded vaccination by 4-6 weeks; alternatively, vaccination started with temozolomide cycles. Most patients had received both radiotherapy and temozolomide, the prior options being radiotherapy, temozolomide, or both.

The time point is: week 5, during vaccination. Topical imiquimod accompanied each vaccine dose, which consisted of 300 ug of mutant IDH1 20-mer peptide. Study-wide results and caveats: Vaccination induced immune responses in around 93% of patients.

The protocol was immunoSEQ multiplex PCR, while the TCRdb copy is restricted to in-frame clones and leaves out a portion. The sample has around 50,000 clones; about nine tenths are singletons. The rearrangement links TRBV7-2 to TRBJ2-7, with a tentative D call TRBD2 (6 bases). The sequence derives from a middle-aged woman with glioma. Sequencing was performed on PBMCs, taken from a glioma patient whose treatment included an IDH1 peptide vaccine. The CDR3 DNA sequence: TGTGCCAGCAGCTTAGAAGGTAGCGGCTACGAGCAGTACTTC. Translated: CASSLEGSGYEQYF.